Listed here is a single T cell receptor beta chain. The data were obtained in a study of blood T cell repertoires in COVID-19. Assay: immunoSEQ multiplex PCR; the TCRdb copy retains only in-frame clones and omits some. This table holds fewer than 350,000 clones, around 91% found once. The sequencing input was PBMCs or T cells enriched from blood (not recorded which). This receptor was taken from a woman aged 18-35 years with acute COVID-19.

This chain's CDR3 is CASSFSGIGANVLTF. The CDR3 nucleotides are TGCGCCAGCAGCTTTTCAGGGATCGGGGCCAACGTCCTGACTTTC. The rearrangement uses TRBV5-1 and TRBJ2-6; TRBD1 might be the D (5 bases). This CDR3 spans 15 amino acids. Trimming took 2 bases from V and 4 from J, leaving 10 bases between them. Germline V gene lookup returns CDR1 SGHRS and CDR2 YFSETQ.